Included here is one T cell receptor (beta chain) sequence, with context. The clone's antigen remains unknown. No qualities accompany the bases; no much larger clone lies one base away. The CDR3 numbers 17 residues from cysteine through phenylalanine. Only the CDR3 region is kept as DNA, spanning 51 bases read in frame from base 1. CDR1 SGHRS and CDR2 YFSETQ were looked up in the germline V gene. V loses 2 bases of germline sequence and J loses 2 bases, and the interval between the two ends is 19 bases. The collaborating institutions used their own protocols to collect whole blood in K2EDTA tubes. For TCRbeta analysis, collaborators shipped samples as frozen whole blood, isolated PBMCs, or DNA extracted from either of those sample types. The data derive from a study of blood T cell repertoires in COVID-19 (TCRdb year 2020). In the study overall: Collaborator samples came from the United States, Italy and Spain and covered acute and convalescent phases of COVID-19. The prospective study material was composed of cDNA or gDNA derived from T cells, B-cell-depleted T cells, or PBMCs. The dataset comprised deeply sampled blood TCRbeta repertoires from subjects exposed to, actively infected with, or recovered from COVID-19. Sample metadata almost always included a de-identified subject ID, COVID-19 status, age in years and sex. The samples were drawn from two sources: the first 160 participants of the ongoing ImmuneRACE study, and over 1,000 subjects contributed by 6 global collaborators. A freely available public database, intended as a resource for researchers studying the immune response to SARS-CoV-2, is where the repertoires were released. Where available, HLA class I and class II types were taken from metadata supplied by the sample provider and were not determined by assay-based typing. Beyond this particular receptor, the publication reports: The amount of clinical and demographic metadata varied by source and participant and was provided uncurated.

TCRbeta CDR3 regions were amplified from genomic DNA using the immunoSEQ Assay, a bias-controlled multiplex PCR. The paper's data handling went like this. Within the assay, amplification of reference gene primers was used to estimate how many nucleated cells each sample contained. Sequence reads were collapsed and filtered to measure the absolute abundance of every unique TCRbeta CDR3 rearrangement. For each sample, productive Simpson clonality was calculated as the square root of Simpson's diversity index over productive rearrangements. Here the immuneACCESS table is served through TCRdb, limited to in-frame sequences with V and J called. Missing clones are a known gap in these copies; in checked studies unresolved V genes cover under half, and the rest lacks a known reason. That table is the source of V, J and clone size, and D and trimming were worked out from the DNA. The sample profile shows approximately 450,000 clones; around 88% of them were found once. The biggest ten clones account for roughly 4% of the sample.

The sequenced sample consisted of peripheral blood. This TCR was sampled from a woman aged 25 to 45 with acute or convalescent COVID-19. Recombination joined TRBV5-1 with TRBJ1-1; the best D guess is TRBD1, with 6 bases matching. CDR3 sequence: CASSFLPLTGSNTEAFF. The DNA reads TGCGCCAGCAGCTTTCTACCCTTGACAGGAAGCAACACTGAAGCTTTCTTT.